This T cell receptor beta chain was captured in a study of CD8+CD57+ T cells in acquired aplastic anemia. In the study overall: CD4+ and CD8+ cells, once sorted, gave DNA averaging approximately 3 ug.

This clonotype was seen only a few times. Deletions cut 1 base from V and 6 bases from J, with 10 bases between. This CDR3 is built from 14 residues. Germline CDR1 PRHDT, CDR2 FYEKMQ (reference sequence). Patients sequenced had flow cytometry evidence of CD8+CD57+ cell expansion. Every patient had severe acquired aplastic anemia. Patients were treatment-naive when blood was sampled. The use of genomic DNA as template underpinned the TCR beta VDJ and CDR3 profiling. MiXCR, run by TCRdb on the reads, gives a single entry per CDR3 protein. Of around 220,000 distinct CDR3 sequences in the sample, over 40% were seen once.

The receptor's source is a human donor with aplastic anemia. The sample consisted of sorted CD4+, CD8+, or CD8+CD57+ T cells (not recorded which) from PBMCs. The chain joins TRBV13 to TRBJ2-1; no firm D call. The CDR3 region has the DNA TGTGCCAGCAGCTTAGTGGCCTGGGGCAATGAGCAGTTCTTC. This codes for CASSLVAWGNEQFF.